The 7 T cell receptor beta chains presented below share a single source sample, sequenced in a study of T-cell memory formation after mild COVID-19. TCRdb independently ran MiXCR on the 5' RACE reads; one entry per CDR3 protein. This table holds around 440,000 distinct CDR3 sequences, about 20% found once. What was sequenced was PBMCs or a T cell subset sorted from them (not recorded which). The receptors were sampled from an adult woman who had mild COVID-19 (a few samples of this study predate the infection). Cell type and time point are not known.

This clonotype was seen a handful of times. The chain employs TRBV6-1 and TRBJ2-7, with TRBD1 as a possible D gene (8 bases). Germline V gives CDR1 MNHNS, CDR2 SASEGT. This CDR3 has 14 residues. The V end was cut by 10 bases, the J end by 4 bases, with 20 bases between. CDR3 in amino acids: CATNYNRGGYEQYF. The CDR3 DNA is TGTGCCACCAATTATAACAGGGGGGGATACGAGCAGTACTTC.

This clonotype was observed at least ten times. CDR3 DNA: TGTGCCAGCAGTGACCCCCAAGGGAAGCAGTACTTC. This sequence encodes CASSDPQGKQYF. This sequence joins TRBV25-1 and TRBJ2-7; D gene ambiguous. The V end was cut by 3 bases, the J end by 8 bases, with 11 bases between. The CDR3 sequence is 12 residues long. Germline V gene data show CDR1 as MGHDK and CDR2 as SYGVNS.

A few counts support this clonotype. This chain joins TRBV12-3 or TRBV12-4 and TRBJ1-1; D may be TRBD1 (5 bases). With 8 bases removed from V and 1 base from J, the gap between germline ends came to 14 bases. The CDR3 runs 14 residues. The CDR3, as DNA: TGTGCCAGCGTACTCCGGGGGTCGAACACTGAAGCTTTCTTT. Protein: CASVLRGSNTEAFF.

The CDR3 is CASSVARTLGEKLFF. The CDR3 DNA follows: TGTGCCAGCAGTGTCGCAAGAACACTCGGAGAAAAACTGTTTTTT. J is TRBJ1-4 and V is TRBV25-1; the D is unclear. Germline-derived CDR1 and CDR2 are MGHDK and SYGVNS. Trimming shortened V by 4 bases and J by 8 bases, and 17 bases separated the two germline ends. The CDR3 runs to 15 residues.

The chain is built from TRBV4-2 and TRBJ1-2; tentative D call: TRBD1 (5 bases). This CDR3 is built from 15 residues. Germline CDR1 LGHNA, CDR2 YNFKEQ. Trimming shortened V by 4 bases and J by 4 bases, and 16 bases separated the two germline ends. CDR3 nucleotides: TGTGCCAGCAGCCCCCAAGGAGGGGCGCGCTATGGCTACACCTTC. This codes for CASSPQGGARYGYTF.

V and J are TRBV6-2 or TRBV6-3 and TRBJ2-5; the match to TRBD2 covers 13 bases. Trimming cost V 6 bases and J 2 bases; bases outside gene matches: 9. There are 17 residues in the CDR3. CDR1 is MNHEY, CDR2 SVGEGT, per germline. CDR3 sequence (DNA): TGTGCCAGCAGACACAGCGGACTAGCGGGGGAACAAGAGACCCAGTACTTC. Translating it yields CASRHSGLAGEQETQYF.

The DNA of the CDR3 is TGCGCCAGCAGCTGGCACAATGAGCAGTTCTTC. Its translation is CASSWHNEQFF. The V and J genes are TRBV5-1 and TRBJ2-1; no clear D. Trimming took 3 bases from V and 5 from J, leaving 3 bases between them. Germline-derived CDR1 and CDR2 are SGHRS and YFSETQ. The CDR3 length is 11 residues.